This T cell receptor (beta chain) was found in a study of blood T cell repertoires in COVID-19. The overall study: Sites in the United States, Italy and Spain provided acute and convalescent COVID-19 samples. PBMCs, B-cell-depleted T cells, or T cells provided the cDNA or gDNA that made up the material.

Original methodology: Amplified reference gene primers provided the basis for estimating nucleated cell counts. The assay was immunoSEQ multiplex PCR, and TCRdb's table has in-frame clones only and misses some. Clone size and the V and J calls come from that table; the DNA yielded D and trimming. Among 24,000 or so clones listed, approximately 87% were seen once. Germline V lookup: CDR1 SGHVS, CDR2 FNYEAQ. The V gene end was trimmed by 6 bases and the J gene end by 2 bases; junction bases not matched to a gene: 10. The CDR3 totals 16 residues. The receptor comes from a human donor with active COVID-19. The donor label of this sample is uncertain. Input material: peripheral blood. The chain uses TRBV7-6 and TRBJ2-3; TRBD1 aligns across 8 bases. CDR3 in amino acids: CASSPWTGLDTDTQYF. Written as DNA, the CDR3 is TGTGCCAGCAGTCCGTGGACAGGGCTCGACACAGATACGCAGTATTTT.